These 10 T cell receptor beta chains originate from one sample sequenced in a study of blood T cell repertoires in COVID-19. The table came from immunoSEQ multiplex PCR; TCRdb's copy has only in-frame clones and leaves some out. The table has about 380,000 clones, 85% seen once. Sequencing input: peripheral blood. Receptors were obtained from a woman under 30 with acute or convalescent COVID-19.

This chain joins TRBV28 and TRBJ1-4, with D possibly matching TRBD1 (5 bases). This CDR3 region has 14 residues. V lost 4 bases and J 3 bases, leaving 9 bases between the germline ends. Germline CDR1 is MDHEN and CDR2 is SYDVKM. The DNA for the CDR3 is TGTGCCAGCAGTTCTAGACAGCCTAATGAAAAACTGTTTTTT. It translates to CASSSRQPNEKLFF.

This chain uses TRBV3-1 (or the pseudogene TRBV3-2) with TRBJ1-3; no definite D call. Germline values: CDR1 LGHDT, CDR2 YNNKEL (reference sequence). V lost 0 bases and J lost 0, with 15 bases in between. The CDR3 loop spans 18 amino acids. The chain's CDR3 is CASSQEYRVRDSGNTIYF. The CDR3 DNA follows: TGTGCCAGCAGCCAAGAGTATCGTGTGCGCGACTCTGGAAACACCATATATTTT.

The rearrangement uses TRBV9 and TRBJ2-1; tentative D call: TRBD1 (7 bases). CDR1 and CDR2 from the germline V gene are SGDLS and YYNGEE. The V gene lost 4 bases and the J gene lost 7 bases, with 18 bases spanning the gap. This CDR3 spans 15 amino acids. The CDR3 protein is CASSSSNRGGNEQFF. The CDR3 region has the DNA TGTGCCAGCAGCTCCAGTAACAGGGGAGGAAATGAGCAGTTCTTC.

CDR3 region: CASSEAFGDQPQHF. CDR3 coding DNA: TGTGCCAGCAGTGAAGCGTTCGGAGATCAGCCCCAGCATTTT. The V call is TRBV6-1, the J call TRBJ1-5, with D uncertain. The CDR3 runs 14 residues. Germline V lookup: CDR1 MNHNS, CDR2 SASEGT. Trimming took 0 bases from V and 5 from J, leaving 8 bases between them.

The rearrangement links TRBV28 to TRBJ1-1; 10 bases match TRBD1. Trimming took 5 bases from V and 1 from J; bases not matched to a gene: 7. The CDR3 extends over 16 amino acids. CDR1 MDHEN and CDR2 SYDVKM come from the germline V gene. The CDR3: CASSTGTGVKNTEAFF. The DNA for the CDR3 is TGTGCCAGCAGTACCGGGACAGGGGTCAAGAACACTGAAGCTTTCTTT.

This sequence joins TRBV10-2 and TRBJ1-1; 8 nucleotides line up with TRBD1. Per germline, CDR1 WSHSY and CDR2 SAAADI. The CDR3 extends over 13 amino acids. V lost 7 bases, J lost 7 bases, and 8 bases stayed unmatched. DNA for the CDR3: TGCGCCAGCACCCTAGGGACAGGTGGTGAAGCTTTCTTT. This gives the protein CASTLGTGGEAFF.

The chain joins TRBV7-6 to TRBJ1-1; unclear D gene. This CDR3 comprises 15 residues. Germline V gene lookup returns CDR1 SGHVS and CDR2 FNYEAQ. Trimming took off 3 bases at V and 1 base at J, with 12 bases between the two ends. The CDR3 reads CASSLRESQNTEAFF. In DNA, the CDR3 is TGTGCCAGCAGCTTGAGGGAAAGCCAGAACACTGAAGCTTTCTTT.

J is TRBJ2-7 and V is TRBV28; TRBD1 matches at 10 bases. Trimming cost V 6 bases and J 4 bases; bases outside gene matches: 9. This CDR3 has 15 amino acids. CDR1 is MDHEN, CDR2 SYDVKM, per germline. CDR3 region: CASRGTGTGVYEQYF. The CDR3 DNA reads TGTGCCAGCAGGGGGACCGGGACAGGGGTTTACGAGCAGTACTTC.

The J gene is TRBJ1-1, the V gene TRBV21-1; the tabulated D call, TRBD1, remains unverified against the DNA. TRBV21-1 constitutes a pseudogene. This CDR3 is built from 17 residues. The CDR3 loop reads CASSNDRELPDGPEAFF. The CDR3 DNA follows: TGTGCCAGCAGCAACGACAGAGAGCTACCTGACGGCCCTGAAGCTTTCTTT.

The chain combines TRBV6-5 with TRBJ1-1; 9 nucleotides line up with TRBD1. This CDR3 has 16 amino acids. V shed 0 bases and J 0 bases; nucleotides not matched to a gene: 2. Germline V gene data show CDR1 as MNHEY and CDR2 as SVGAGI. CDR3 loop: CASSYSTGGMNTEAFF. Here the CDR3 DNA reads TGTGCCAGCAGTTACTCGACAGGGGGGATGAACACTGAAGCTTTCTTT.